The entry below gives a single T cell receptor (beta chain) sequence along with its context. What it recognizes is unknown. Donors were healthy HIV-negative adults without recent acute infections or vaccinations. Germline CDR1 MNHEY, CDR2 SMNVEV (reference sequence). V trimming: 2 bases; J trimming: 0 bases; junction bases outside the gene matches: 8. The CDR3 spans 17 residues. The data were produced by immunoSEQ multiplex PCR, yet TCRdb's version contains in-frame clones alone and is incomplete. The sample consists of about 2.5 million clones, just under 95% of them appearing once. The record originates from a study of shared clonotypes between healthy human individuals. Findings of the study overall: Sharing across four donors was highest in naive CD4 (approximately 5%) and lowest in memory CD8 (around 0.4%).

The genes are TRBV27 and TRBJ2-7; 9 nucleotides line up with TRBD1. Sequencing input: naive CD4+ T cells from PBMCs. Subset defined: CD45RA+ positively selected. The source is a man aged 18 to 29 in good health. Some clones in this sample may be carry-over from other donors' samples. The CDR3 DNA reads as TGTGCCAGCAGTTTACAAGCCGGGACAGGGAGCTCCTACGAGCAGTACTTC. Translated: CASSLQAGTGSSYEQYF.